This entry lists 25 T cell receptor beta chains sequenced from one sample in a study of blood T cell repertoires in COVID-19 (dated by TCRdb to 2019 to 2021). Libraries came from the immunoSEQ multiplex PCR assay. Entries here come from immuneACCESS through TCRdb and include only in-frame sequences with V and J called. Some clones fail to appear in such tables; in the studies checked, an unresolved V gene covers under half of the shortfall, and the cause of the remainder is unknown. This sample has approximately 140,000 clones in its table, and under 85% of those were observed once. Of the sample, just under 9% falls within the top ten clones. The sample comprised peripheral blood. Receptors originate from an elderly woman in a cohort sampled during active or convalescent COVID-19.

This clone came up a few times. This rearrangement joins TRBV2 to TRBJ1-2; 9 nucleotides line up with TRBD1. The J segment lost 8 bases and the V segment lost 5 bases, leaving 15 bases of the junction unmatched. Germline values: CDR1 SNHLY, CDR2 FYNNEI. CDR3 size: 16 residues. CDR3 nucleotides: TGTGCCAGCAGTACCCACGCGGGACAGGGAAGTGGAGGCTACACCTTC. It translates to CASSTHAGQGSGGYTF.

The CDR3, as DNA: TGTGCCAGCAGTTTAGGACTAGGTGCAGATACGCAGTATTTT. As protein: CASSLGLGADTQYF. V gene TRBV27 combines with J gene TRBJ2-3; 7 nucleotides line up with TRBD2. Germline CDR1 MNHEY, CDR2 SMNVEV (reference sequence). The trim removed 2 bases at V and 4 bases at J, leaving 3 bases unmatched. The CDR3 runs to 14 residues.

This rearrangement joins TRBV27 to TRBJ2-3, with TRBD1 matching 10 bases. Per the germline V gene, CDR1 is MNHEY and CDR2 is SMNVEV (reference sequence). This CDR3 is 15 amino acids long. The V gene end was trimmed by 5 bases and the J gene end by 5 bases; junction bases not matched to a gene: 7. The DNA for the CDR3 is TGTGCCAGCAGTCCCCGGACAGGGGGTTTAGATACGCAGTATTTT. It encodes CASSPRTGGLDTQYF.

The gene calls are TRBV9 and TRBJ2-5; perhaps TRBD2 as D (5 bases). V shed 0 bases and J shed 5 bases, with 17 bases lying between them. Per germline, CDR1 SGDLS and CDR2 YYNGEE. The CDR3 totals 16 residues. Written as DNA, the CDR3 is TGTGCCAGCAGCGTAGGCGTTGGTGGGCCGGGGGAGACCCAGTACTTC. This encodes CASSVGVGGPGETQYF.

The chain employs TRBV2 and TRBJ2-5; D possibly corresponds to TRBD2 (7 bases). CDR1 is SNHLY and CDR2 is FYNNEI in the germline V gene. The ends were cut back, 2 bases at V and 5 bases at J, with 12 bases in the middle. The length of the CDR3 is 14 residues. The CDR3 bases are TGTGCCAGCAGTGAATCGGGGGGCCAGGAGACCCAGTACTTC. It translates to CASSESGGQETQYF. Complete variable domain (other parts from reference TRBV2 and TRBJ2-5): EPEVTQTPSHQVTQMGQEVILRCVPISNHLYFYWYRQILGQKVEFLVSFYNNEISEKSEIFDDQFSVERPDGSNFTLKIRSTKLEDSAMYFCASSESGGQETQYFGPGTRLLVL.

The chain links TRBV4-1 to TRBJ1-3; no reliable D call. The germline V gene encodes CDR1 MGHRA and CDR2 YSYEKL. This CDR3 is 13 amino acids long. Trimming shortened V by 4 bases and J by 7 bases, and 11 bases separated the two germline ends. CDR3 sequence (DNA): TGCGCCAGCAGCCGCGGGATTGTGAACACCATATATTTT. Translating it yields CASSRGIVNTIYF.

The chain couples TRBV7-3 to TRBJ2-5; no clear D gene. Trimming stripped 2 bases from V and 4 bases from J, with 8 bases between. This CDR3 comprises 13 residues. CDR1 SGHTA and CDR2 FQGTGA come from the germline V gene. In DNA form, the CDR3 reads TGTGCCAGCAGCTTACCCCCGGTAGAGACCCAGTACTTC. This encodes CASSLPPVETQYF.

V usage is TRBV4-2 and J usage is TRBJ1-3, with 9 positions matching TRBD1. V shed 3 bases, J shed 0 bases, and the junction held 6 bases outside the gene matches. Germline V gene lookup returns CDR1 LGHNA and CDR2 YNFKEQ. The CDR3 sequence is 17 residues long. CDR3 nucleotide sequence: TGTGCCAGCAGCCAGCTGACACAGGGGGCCTCTGGAAACACCATATATTTT. It encodes CASSQLTQGASGNTIYF.

The chain is built from TRBV2 and TRBJ1-2; the D gene is possibly TRBD1 (6 bases). CDR1 and CDR2 (germline): SNHLY, FYNNEI. V was trimmed by 5 bases and J by 5 bases, leaving 9 bases between them. The CDR3 consists of 12 residues. The CDR3: CASSLTGYGYTF. The DNA for the CDR3 is TGTGCCAGCAGTCTTACAGGGTATGGCTACACCTTC.

This clone was recorded at least ten times. The chain employs TRBV4-2 and TRBJ2-3, with 9 bases aligning to TRBD2. This CDR3 region has 16 residues. CDR1 is LGHNA, CDR2 YNFKEQ, per germline. V lost 1 base and J lost 2; bases outside the gene matches: 4. This CDR3 is CASSQVAGENTDTQYF. Here the CDR3 DNA reads TGTGCCAGCAGCCAAGTAGCGGGGGAGAACACAGATACGCAGTATTTT.

This clone was detected only a few times. This rearrangement joins TRBV7-8 to TRBJ1-6; TRBD1 might be the D (6 bases). Trimming removed 0 bases at V and 6 bases at J, with 12 bases between. CDR1 SGHVS and CDR2 FQNEAQ come from the germline V gene. CDR3 size: 16 residues. For the CDR3, the DNA is TGTGCCAGCAGCTTAGCTGTGGGCAGGGGTAATTCACCCCTCCACTTT. Translated, it gives CASSLAVGRGNSPLHF.

This chain links TRBV5-1 with TRBJ2-1, with 12 bases matching TRBD2. This CDR3 comprises 19 residues. Unmatched junction bases numbered 16, after V lost 7 bases and J lost 2 bases. Germline loops: CDR1 SGHRS, CDR2 YFSETQ. CDR3 nucleotides: TGCGCCAGCCGCCAATATCTAGCGGGGGGGCTTTCCGCCTACAATGAGCAGTTCTTC. Protein sequence: CASRQYLAGGLSAYNEQFF.

There are a few counts of this clone. This chain uses TRBV18 with TRBJ1-5; D unresolved. The germline gives CDR1 KGHSH, CDR2 LQKENI. V was pared by 3 bases and J by 0 bases, with 12 bases between. CDR3 length: 16 amino acids. The CDR3 DNA sequence: TGTGCCAGCTCACCGGAGGGAATTTATAGCAATCAGCCCCAGCATTTT. Residues: CASSPEGIYSNQPQHF.

This clone is a singleton in its sample. The chain recombines TRBV28 with TRBJ1-5; weak D call: TRBD1 (6 bases). The V end was cut by 6 bases, the J end by 0 bases, with 18 bases between. The germline V gene has CDR1 MDHEN and CDR2 SYDVKM. The CDR3 runs to 17 residues. In nucleotides, the CDR3 is TGTGCCAGCAGACGAGCCACCACAGGGAGTAGCAATCAGCCCCAGCATTTT. The encoded protein is CASRRATTGSSNQPQHF.

This sequence joins TRBV3-1 (or the pseudogene TRBV3-2) and TRBJ1-1; TRBD1 agrees at 7 bases. V lost 6 bases, J lost 2 bases, and 6 bases stayed unmatched. CDR1 is LGHDT, CDR2 YNNKEL, per germline (reference sequence). This CDR3 has 14 residues. CDR3 region: CASRRGGLNTEAFF. The CDR3 DNA is TGTGCCAGCAGGAGAGGGGGCTTAAACACTGAAGCTTTCTTT.

The chain joins TRBV6-1 to TRBJ2-7; possible D gene TRBD1, 6 bases. V gave up 3 bases and J gave up 2 bases, with 14 bases separating them. CDR1 MNHNS and CDR2 SASEGT come from the germline V gene. This CDR3 has 15 amino acids. The CDR3 is CASSDATGGTYEQYF. The CDR3 region has the DNA TGTGCCAGCAGTGATGCGACAGGAGGAACCTACGAGCAGTACTTC.

This clone was found a few times. The gene calls are TRBV29-1 and TRBJ2-3; 11 bases map to TRBD2. V trimming: 3 bases; J trimming: 0 bases; junction bases outside the gene matches: 11. The germline V gene encodes CDR1 SQVTM and CDR2 ANQGSEA. The length of the CDR3 is 18 residues. CDR3 amino acids: CSVDNLAGGLRSTDTQYF. In nucleotides, the CDR3 is TGCAGCGTTGACAACCTAGCGGGGGGCCTCCGGAGCACAGATACGCAGTATTTT.

V usage is TRBV5-6 and J usage is TRBJ2-1; D remains unclear. Germline values: CDR1 SGHDT, CDR2 YYEEEE. This CDR3 is built from 15 residues. V lost 1 base and J 8 bases, leaving 16 bases between the germline ends. The CDR3, as DNA: TGTGCCAGCAGCTTGTTGCTGATGGGCACCGATGAGCAGTTCTTC. As protein: CASSLLLMGTDEQFF.

The genes are TRBV3-1 (or the pseudogene TRBV3-2) and TRBJ2-4; a possible D gene is TRBD2 (6 bases). Germline V gene data show CDR1 as LGHDT and CDR2 as YNNKEL (reference sequence). Trimming removed 2 bases at V and 6 bases at J, with 17 bases between. The CDR3 is made up of 16 amino acids. The CDR3 region is CASSQSPNRGVNIQYF. Written as DNA, the CDR3 is TGTGCCAGCAGCCAATCTCCCAACCGCGGGGTAAACATTCAGTACTTC.

The V gene is TRBV5-1, the J gene TRBJ1-1; perhaps TRBD1 as D (6 bases). CDR1 SGHRS and CDR2 YFSETQ come from the germline V gene. This CDR3 has 14 amino acids. Trimming stripped 3 bases from V and 1 base from J, with 10 bases between. In nucleotides, the CDR3 is TGCGCCAGCAGCTGGGGGGGCGCGAACACTGAAGCTTTCTTT. Amino acids: CASSWGGANTEAFF.

The J gene is TRBJ1-4, the V gene TRBV9; 8 bases agree with TRBD1. The J segment lost 3 bases and the V segment lost 3 bases, leaving 7 bases of the junction unmatched. The CDR3 has 16 residues. Germline V lookup: CDR1 SGDLS, CDR2 YYNGEE. In DNA, the CDR3 is TGTGCCAGCAGCGCTCGAGACAGGGGACCTAATGAAAAACTGTTTTTT. Amino acid sequence: CASSARDRGPNEKLFF. The variable domain in full, with the rest retrieved from reference TRBV9 and TRBJ1-4, is DSGVTQTPKHLITATGQRVTLRCSPRSGDLSVYWYQQSLDQGLQFLIQYYNGEERAKGNILERFSAQQFPDLHSELNLSSLELGDSALYFCASSARDRGPNEKLFFGSGTQLSVL.

The chain is built from TRBV18 and TRBJ2-5; D gene ambiguous. V was shortened by 6 bases and J by 2 bases, with 13 bases between the two germline ends. In germline, CDR1 is KGHSH, CDR2 LQKENI. The CDR3 consists of 14 residues. The CDR3 sequence: CASSLWAEQETQYF. The CDR3 nucleotides read TGTGCCAGCTCGCTCTGGGCAGAACAAGAGACCCAGTACTTC. The full variable domain, rest sourced from reference TRBV18 and TRBJ2-5, is NAGVMQNPRHLVRRRGQEARLRCSPMKGHSHVYWYRQLPEEGLKFMVYLQKENIIDESGMPKERFSAEFPKEGPSILRIQQVVRGDSAAYFCASSLWAEQETQYFGPGTRLLVL.

This clone showed up just a few times. The chain employs TRBV5-6 and TRBJ1-5; 7 positions match TRBD1. Germline CDR1 and CDR2: SGHDT and YYEEEE. With V trimmed by 0 bases and J by 7 bases, 7 bases remained unmatched. The CDR3 covers 15 residues. The chain's CDR3 is CASSLGQGGTQPQHF. The CDR3 bases are TGTGCCAGCAGCTTGGGACAGGGTGGGACCCAGCCCCAGCATTTT.

The table lists this clone with a few counts. The genes are TRBV5-5 and TRBJ1-2; possible D gene TRBD1, 5 bases. Deletions cut 2 bases from V and 6 bases from J, with 17 bases between. From germline, CDR1 is SGHKS and CDR2 YYEKEE (reference sequence). This CDR3 spans 15 amino acids. The CDR3 region has the DNA TGTGCCAGCAGCTTACGTCTCGGGGGGATGGATGGCTACACCTTC. This gives the protein CASSLRLGGMDGYTF.

The rearrangement joins TRBV11-2 to TRBJ2-1, with TRBD2 as a possible D gene (5 bases). Germline-derived CDR1 and CDR2 are SGHAT and FQNNGV. The CDR3 consists of 13 residues. Trimming shortened V by 5 bases and J by 6 bases, and 11 bases separated the two germline ends. The CDR3 DNA follows: TGTGCCAGCAGCCTACTAGTGGGCAATGAGCAGTTCTTC. Protein product: CASSLLVGNEQFF.